This T cell receptor (beta chain) was recovered during a study of post-analysis software for immune sequencing data. Notes on the study in general: TRBV segments more frequent in patients than in controls numbered about 5 and included TRBV5-6, TRBV5-1 and TRBV20-1. Normalized Chao1 diversity in multiple sclerosis patients fell significantly below that of controls.

Of note for this clonotype: The antigen is unknown.

cDNA libraries of TCR beta carried unique molecular identifiers. TCRdb redid the calling of the PCR reads with MiXCR, one entry per CDR3 protein. Here the sample spans hundreds of thousands of distinct CDR3 sequences, 39% being singletons. V lost 5 bases, J lost 2 bases, and 6 bases stayed unmatched. The CDR3 is 14 amino acids. CDR1 is DFQATT, CDR2 SNEGSKA, per germline (reference sequence). The chain links TRBV20-1 to TRBJ2-5, with 9 positions matching TRBD1. Sequences were obtained from blood. The clonotype originates from a girl aged 2-9 years with multiple sclerosis. The CDR3: CSARPGQGQETQYF. For the CDR3, the DNA is TGCAGTGCTCGTCCGGGACAGGGACAAGAGACCCAGTACTTC.